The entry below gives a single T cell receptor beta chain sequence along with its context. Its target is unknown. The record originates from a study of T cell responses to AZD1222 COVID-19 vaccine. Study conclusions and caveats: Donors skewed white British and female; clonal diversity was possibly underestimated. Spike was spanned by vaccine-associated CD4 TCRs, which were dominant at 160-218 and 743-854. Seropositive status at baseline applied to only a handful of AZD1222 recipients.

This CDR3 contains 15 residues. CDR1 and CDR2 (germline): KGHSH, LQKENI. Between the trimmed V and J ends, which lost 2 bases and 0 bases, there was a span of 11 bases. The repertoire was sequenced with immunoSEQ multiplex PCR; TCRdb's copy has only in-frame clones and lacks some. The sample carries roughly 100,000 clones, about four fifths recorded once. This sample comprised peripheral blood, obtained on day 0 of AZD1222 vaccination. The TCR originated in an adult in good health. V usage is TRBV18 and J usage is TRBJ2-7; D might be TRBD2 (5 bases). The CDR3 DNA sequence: TGTGCCAGCTCACCAATTGCTGGGAGCTCCTACGAGCAGTACTTC. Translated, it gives CASSPIAGSSYEQYF. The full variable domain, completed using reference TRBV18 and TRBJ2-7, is NAGVMQNPRHLVRRRGQEARLRCSPMKGHSHVYWYRQLPEEGLKFMVYLQKENIIDESGMPKERFSAEFPKEGPSILRIQQVVRGDSAAYFCASSPIAGSSYEQYFGPGTRLTVT.